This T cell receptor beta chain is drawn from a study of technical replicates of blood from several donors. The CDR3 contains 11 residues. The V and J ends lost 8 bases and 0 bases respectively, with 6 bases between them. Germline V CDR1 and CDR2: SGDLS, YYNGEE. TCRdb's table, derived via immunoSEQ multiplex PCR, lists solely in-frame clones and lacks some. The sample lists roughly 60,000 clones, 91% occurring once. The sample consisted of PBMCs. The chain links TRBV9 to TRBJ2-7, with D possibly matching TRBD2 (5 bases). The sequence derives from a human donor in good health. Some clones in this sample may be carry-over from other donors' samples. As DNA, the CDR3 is TGTGCCAGTGGGAGCTCCTACGAGCAGTACTTC. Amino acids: CASGSSYEQYF.